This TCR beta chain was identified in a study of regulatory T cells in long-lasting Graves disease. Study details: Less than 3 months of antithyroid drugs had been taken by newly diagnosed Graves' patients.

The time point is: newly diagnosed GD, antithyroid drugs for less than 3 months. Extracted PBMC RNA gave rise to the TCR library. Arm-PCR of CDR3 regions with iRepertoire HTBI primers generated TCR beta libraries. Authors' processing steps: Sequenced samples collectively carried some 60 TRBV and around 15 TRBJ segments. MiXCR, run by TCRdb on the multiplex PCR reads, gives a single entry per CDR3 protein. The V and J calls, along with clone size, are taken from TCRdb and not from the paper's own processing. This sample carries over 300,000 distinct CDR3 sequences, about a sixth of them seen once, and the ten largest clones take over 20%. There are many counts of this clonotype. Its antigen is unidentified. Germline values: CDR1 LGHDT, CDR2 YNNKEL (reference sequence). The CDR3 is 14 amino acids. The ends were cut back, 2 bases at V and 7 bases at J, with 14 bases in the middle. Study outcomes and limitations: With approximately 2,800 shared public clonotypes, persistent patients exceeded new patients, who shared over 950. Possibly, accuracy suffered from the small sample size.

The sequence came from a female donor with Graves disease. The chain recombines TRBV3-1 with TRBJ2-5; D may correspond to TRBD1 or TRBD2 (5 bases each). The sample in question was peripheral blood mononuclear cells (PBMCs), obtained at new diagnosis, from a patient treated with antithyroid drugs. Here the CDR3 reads CASSQWGPRGTQYF. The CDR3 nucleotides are TGTGCCAGCAGCCAATGGGGACCGAGGGGGACCCAGTACTTC.